This T cell receptor (beta chain) was documented in a study of OX40 agonist ivuxolimab in advanced cancers. Study information: Patients treated during dose escalation were battling hepatocellular carcinoma, melanoma, renal cell or head and neck cancer.

Germline V gene sequence: CDR1 GTSNPN, CDR2 SVGIG (reference sequence). The length of the CDR3 is 13 residues. V gave up 2 bases and J gave up 1 base, with 8 bases separating them. With respect to this clone: The antigen is unknown.

Overall study findings and caveats: CD8+ T cells averaged more expanded clones than CD4+.

Method: immunoSEQ multiplex PCR; TCRdb's copy keeps in-frame clones and lacks some. The sample yields some 65,000 clones, roughly nine tenths seen once. This receptor was taken from an adult with an advanced solid tumor such as melanoma, head and neck, liver or kidney cancer. The V and J genes are TRBV30 and TRBJ1-1, with D hard to call. The source material was CD4+ or CD8+ T cells sorted from blood, sampled in a trial of the OX40 agonist ivuxolimab. CDR3 in amino acids: CAWSLSRNTEAFF. The CDR3 coding sequence is TGTGCCTGGAGTCTCTCCAGGAACACTGAAGCTTTCTTT.